This T cell receptor (beta chain) was recovered during a study of Ad26.COV2.S vaccination and SARS-CoV-2 variants. Background on the study: The authors gave Ad26.COV2.S intramuscularly, either once or twice 56 days apart.

Losses at the gene ends were 5 bases for V and 7 bases for J; bases not matched to a gene: 2. Germline V gives CDR1 MNHNY, CDR2 SVGAGI (reference sequence). The CDR3 is 13 residues long. Assay: immunoSEQ multiplex PCR; the TCRdb copy retains only in-frame clones and omits some. The table records hundreds of thousands of clones, approximately 90% of them present only once. The treatment: some 20 received Ad26.COV2.S at low or high dose, single or two shots; several received placebo; per-sample allocation not given. Samples analyzed were those drawn on day 63 after the first vaccine or placebo injection.

This sample comprised peripheral blood, obtained in a trial of Ad26.COV2.S vaccine versus placebo. This receptor was obtained from a person aged 18 to 65 who received the Ad26.COV2.S COVID-19 vaccine or a placebo. V and J are TRBV6-6 and TRBJ2-1, with 10 nucleotides matching TRBD1. CDR3 bases: TGTGCCAGCAGTCTGGACAGGGGGAATGAGCAGTTCTTC. Residues: CASSLDRGNEQFF.